The present T cell receptor (beta chain) was sequenced within a study of cytomegalovirus exposure and HLA in healthy donors. About the research overall: Across 350 to 400 genotyped donors, about 86% landed in the Caucasian-associated ancestry cluster. Study observations and caveats: Researchers left out some V segments, among them TRBV6-2 and TRBV6-3, as indistinguishable.

Turning to this clone: Its matching antigen is unknown.

V trimming: 1 base; J trimming: 7 bases; junction bases outside the gene matches: 7. Germline assignment: CDR1 MNHEY and CDR2 SMNVEV (reference sequence). The CDR3 runs to 16 residues. Both 60 Vbeta primers and 13 Jbeta primers went into the PCR. Using immunoSEQ multiplex PCR, the repertoire was profiled, and TCRdb retains in-frame clones only, with some absent. In the table there are 100,000 to 150,000 clones, approximately 80% of which are singletons. This TCR came from a middle-aged woman in good health and CMV-seronegative. This chain links TRBV27 with TRBJ2-1; TRBD2 matches 10 bases. Sequencing used PBMCs. CDR3 DNA: TGTGCCAGCAGTTTATATGGGACTAGCGTAGGGAATGAGCAGTTCTTC. Translating gives CASSLYGTSVGNEQFF.